This record concerns one T cell receptor (beta chain) sequence. Seattle's enrolled individuals joined amid active infection and were then monitored longitudinally. The record originates from a study of blood T cell repertoires in COVID-19. Overall study context: PBMCs, B-cell-depleted T cells, or T cells were the source of the cDNA or gDNA that made up the material.

The data were produced by immunoSEQ multiplex PCR, yet TCRdb's version contains in-frame clones alone and is incomplete. The sample contains 250,000 to 350,000 clones, almost 90% of which appear only once. V was clipped by 3 bases and J by 4 bases, with 16 bases between them. The CDR3 extends over 16 amino acids. Germline CDR1 reads LNHDA; CDR2 reads SQIVND (reference sequence). The gene calls are TRBV19 and TRBJ2-1; possibly TRBD2 for D (6 bases). The sample was peripheral blood. The TCR sequence derives from a woman in her thirties with COVID-19, enrolled during active disease. CDR3 amino acids: CASSMVRSAGYNEQFF. The CDR3 DNA sequence: TGTGCCAGTAGTATGGTCCGATCGGCGGGGTACAATGAGCAGTTCTTC.